The rows below give T cell receptor beta chains drawn from one sample of a study of T cells in Graves' hyperthyroidism and ophthalmopathy. MiXCR, applied by TCRdb to the multiplex PCR reads, yields one record per CDR3 protein. The sample has about 740,000 distinct CDR3 sequences, 14% seen once; the top ten hold roughly 10%. The material sequenced was blood. The receptors were gathered from a woman between 18 and 29 years old with Graves' hyperthyroidism. Each CDR3 is given with its conserved first and last residue. The order of the fields is V gene, J gene, CDR3 protein.

TRBV11-2	TRBJ1-1	CASRQDYRGTEAFF
TRBV7-9	TRBJ1-6	CASSLVLDSSTSTYNSPLHF
TRBV6-5	TRBJ2-2	CASSYSTSGNTGELFF
TRBV12-3/TRBV12-4	TRBJ1-1	CASSLYGPEDTEAFF
TRBV20-1	TRBJ2-3	CSATEWQVAGTDTQYF
TRBV18	TRBJ1-2	CASSQQGADYGYTF
TRBV18	TRBJ2-1	CASSPSGANEQFF
TRBV9	TRBJ2-1	CASGGQGRHEQFF
TRBV2	TRBJ2-3	CASRRLAGEAADTQYF
TRBV5-1	TRBJ2-1	CASSLYVGGNEQFF
TRBV7-2	TRBJ2-7	CASSLPPSREQYF
TRBV20-1	TRBJ1-1	CSARDPRGRTEAFF
TRBV7-2	TRBJ2-7	CASSSPGRKEQYF
TRBV3-1	TRBJ2-1	CASSIRVGLEQFF
TRBV6-1	TRBJ1-1	CATLSGGAGFTEAFF
TRBV10-3	TRBJ2-5	CAISGAGAEGTQYF
TRBV6-9	TRBJ1-4	CASSYGNEKLFF
TRBV4-1	TRBJ2-7	CASSQDRNIFIYEQYF
TRBV7-2	TRBJ1-6	CASSLVGSSHSPLHF
TRBV28	TRBJ1-5	CASQAGSTDQPQHF
TRBV6-1	TRBJ1-1	CASRNGGAKADFGAFF
TRBV19	TRBJ1-6	CASSSSARFSYNSPLHF
TRBV28	TRBJ2-7	CASRGTGALGLQYF
TRBV7-6	TRBJ2-1	CASSLDAGGWNEQFF
TRBV20-1	TRBJ2-6	CSARDTEGANVLTF
TRBV2	TRBJ1-2	CASSDGVGYTF
TRBV12-3/TRBV12-4	TRBJ2-1	CASLYHARGSRGEQFF
TRBV19	TRBJ1-5	CASSIDPVTSNQPQHF
TRBV2	TRBJ2-7	CAAAERVYEQYF